The present T cell receptor (beta chain) was sequenced within a study of OX40 agonist ivuxolimab in advanced cancers. Overall study: Patients took ivuxolimab, an agonistic anti-OX40 (CD134) antibody. Broader study findings: Doses of 0.1 to 3.0 mg/kg were accompanied by clonal expansion of CD4+ and CD8+ blood T cells by week 6. A proportion of nonresponders additionally exhibited low normalized T-cell clonal expansion. Expanded clones belonging to CD8+ T cells outnumbered, on average, those of CD4+.

The CDR3 contains 14 residues. Germline V CDR1 and CDR2: MNHEY, SVGAGI. The ends were cut back, 4 bases at V and 0 bases at J, with 8 bases in the middle. Here immunoSEQ multiplex PCR was the method, and the copy in TCRdb shows in-frame clones only, minus some. This table has about 79,000 clones, approximately 94% appearing once. Details on this clone: Its antigen is currently unknown.

The chain joins TRBV6-5 to TRBJ2-3, with a tentative D call TRBD2 (6 bases). This clonotype originated in an adult with an advanced solid tumor such as melanoma, head and neck, liver or kidney cancer. The input for sequencing was CD4+ or CD8+ T cells sorted from blood, taken in a trial of the OX40 agonist ivuxolimab. The CDR3 spells CASSWTTSTDTQYF. The CDR3 DNA reads as TGTGCCAGCAGTTGGACTACTAGCACAGATACGCAGTATTTT.